Listed below are T cell receptor beta chains from one sample, sequenced in a study of T-cell reconstitution after alpha-beta-depleted transplantation in children. TCRdb redid the calling of the PCR reads with MiXCR, one entry per CDR3 protein. The profile shows some 500,000 distinct CDR3 sequences, about 18% of them singletons. The sample consisted of PBMCs from the stem cell graft donor, taken from the stem cell graft. These TCRs come from a human donor who donated a stem cell graft to a child with acute lymphoblastic leukemia. The conserved cysteine and the conserved F or W are not part of the CDR3 here.

v_gene,CDR3aa
TRBV7-6,ASSLGGYLAYEQY
TRBV12-3/TRBV12-4,ASSFAGSRGAAF
TRBV4-1,ASRRLTGTGELF
TRBV7-9,ASSPGPRLYNEQF
TRBV5-1,ASSLAPSSLDTQY
TRBV7-8,ASSAADSYGYT
TRBV9,ASSLGGSGRLGTDEQY
TRBV7-2,ASSRDRGTSEQY
TRBV4-1,ASSQDTQRWGAF
TRBV4-1,ASSQKGQLNTEAF
TRBV13,ASSGQPGGNEKLF
TRBV27,ASSFGTRAGELF
TRBV5-1,ASSLDIVAYNEQF
TRBV30,AWSVIPNQPQH
TRBV29-1,SVGRQPQH
TRBV4-1,ASSLQDSSLDTQY
TRBV9,ASSLRVGSDNEQF
TRBV6-1,ASSEVEDRMMRGYT
TRBV7-2,ASSLGYYSGGTQY
TRBV2,ASFQETQY
TRBV12-1,ASSPGLVGSYEQY
TRBV15,ATSRERGMGYEQY
TRBV20-1,SARAGTDTQY
TRBV7-2,ASSFDRYEQY
TRBV12-3/TRBV12-4,ASNSPGGTYNEQF
TRBV4-2,ASRQKEAGDNEQF
TRBV15,ATSRGQGDSPLH